This TCR beta chain stems from a study of OX40 agonist ivuxolimab in advanced cancers. The overall study: Participants averaged about 60 years of age (range about 23 to 79) and were approximately 81% male. Anti-PD-1, anti-PD-L1 or anti-CTLA-4 therapy given earlier was allowed, and around 40% had some. Three individuals attained partial responses, comprising one hepatocellular carcinoma case and two cutaneous melanoma cases.

Profiled with immunoSEQ multiplex PCR; TCRdb holds only in-frame clones, not every one. The table records approximately 66,000 clones, roughly 86% of them present only once. Study conclusions and caveats: Clonal expansion from baseline to week 6 occurred in both CD4+ and CD8+ T cells.

About this clone: Its antigen is still unknown.

The germline gives CDR1 LNHNV, CDR2 YYDKDF (reference sequence). The V gene end was trimmed by 0 bases and the J gene end by 5 bases; junction bases not matched to a gene: 10. CDR3 length: 16 residues. The receptor was isolated from an adult with an advanced solid tumor such as melanoma, head and neck, liver or kidney cancer. The chain joins TRBV15 to TRBJ2-7; 7 positions match TRBD1. This sample comprised CD4+ or CD8+ T cells sorted from blood, obtained in a trial of the OX40 agonist ivuxolimab. The CDR3 sequence is CATSRDRRQGVHEQYF. CDR3 nucleotide sequence: TGTGCCACCAGCAGAGATCGGAGACAGGGAGTCCACGAGCAGTACTTC. Filled out from reference TRBV15 and TRBJ2-7, the complete variable domain reads DAMVIQNPRYQVTQFGKPVTLSCSQTLNHNVMYWYQQKSSQAPKLLFHYYDKDFNNEADTPDNFQSRRPNTSFCFLDIRSPGLGDTAMYLCATSRDRRQGVHEQYFGPGTRLTVT.